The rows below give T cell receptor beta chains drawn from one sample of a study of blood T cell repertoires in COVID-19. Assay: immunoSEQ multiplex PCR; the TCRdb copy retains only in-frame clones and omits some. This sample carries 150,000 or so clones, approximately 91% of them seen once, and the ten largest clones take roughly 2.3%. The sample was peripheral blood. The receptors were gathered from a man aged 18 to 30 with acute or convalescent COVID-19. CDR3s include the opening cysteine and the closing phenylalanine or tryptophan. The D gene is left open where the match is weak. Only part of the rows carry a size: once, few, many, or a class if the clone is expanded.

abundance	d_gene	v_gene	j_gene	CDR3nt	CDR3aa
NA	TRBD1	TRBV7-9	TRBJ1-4	TGTGCCAGCAGCTTGCGGGGACAGTCGAATGAAAAACTGTTTTTT	CASSLRGQSNEKLFF
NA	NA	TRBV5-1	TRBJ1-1	TGCGCCAGCAGGTCAACAGGGAAAACTGAAGCTTTCTTT	CASRSTGKTEAFF
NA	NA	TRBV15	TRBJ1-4	TGTGCCACCAGCAGAGGACCGAGCGCAACTAATGAAAAACTGTTTTTT	CATSRGPSATNEKLFF
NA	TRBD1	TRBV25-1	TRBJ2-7	TGTGCCAGCAGTTCTCGGACAGGGGAATTCCGCGAGCAGTACTTC	CASSSRTGEFREQYF
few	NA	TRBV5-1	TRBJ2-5	TGCGCCAGCAGCTTGGAAGGGGTTGAGACCCAGTACTTC	CASSLEGVETQYF
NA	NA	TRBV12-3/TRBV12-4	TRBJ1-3	TGTGCCAGTTCGGGAAACACCATATATTTT	CASSGNTIYF
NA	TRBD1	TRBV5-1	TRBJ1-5	TGCGCCAGCAGTCAAGGACAGGGTAATCAGCCCCAGCATTTT	CASSQGQGNQPQHF
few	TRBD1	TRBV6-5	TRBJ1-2	TGTGCCAGCAGACCTCCGGGACAGCCAAATTATGGCTACACCTTC	CASRPPGQPNYGYTF
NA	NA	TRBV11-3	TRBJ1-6	TGTGCCAGCAGCTCAAACAGCGGTTCACCCCTCCACTTT	CASSSNSGSPLHF
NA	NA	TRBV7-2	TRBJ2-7	TGTGCCAGCAGCCCCCAGGCAGGGGTTGAGCAGTACTTC	CASSPQAGVEQYF
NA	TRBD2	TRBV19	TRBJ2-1	TGTGCCAGTAGTATTCTAGCGGCGAATGAGCAGTTCTTC	CASSILAANEQFF
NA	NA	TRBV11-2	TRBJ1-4	TGTGCCCCAGGGGCCCCTAATGAAAAACTGTTTTTT	CAPGAPNEKLFF
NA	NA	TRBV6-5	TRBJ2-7	TGTGCCAGCAGTTACTCCCAATACGAGCAGTACTTC	CASSYSQYEQYF
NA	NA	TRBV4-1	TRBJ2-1	TGCGCCAGCAGCCAAGATGACGGCAGGGTCTCCTACAATGAGCAGTTCTTC	CASSQDDGRVSYNEQFF
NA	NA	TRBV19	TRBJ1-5	TGTGCCAGCTCCCCCAGAGGGCTAAGGCAGCCCCAGCATTTT	CASSPRGLRQPQHF
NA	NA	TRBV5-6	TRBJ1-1	TGTGCCAGCAGCGTCGACAGCCTGAACACTGAAGCTTTCTTT	CASSVDSLNTEAFF
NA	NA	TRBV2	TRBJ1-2	TGTGCCAGCAGTGAAGTAGGACAGAGCCCTCTCTATGGCTACACCTTC	CASSEVGQSPLYGYTF
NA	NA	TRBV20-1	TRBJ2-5	TGCAGTGCTAGTTCAGGGGACCAAGAGACCCAGTACTTC	CSASSGDQETQYF
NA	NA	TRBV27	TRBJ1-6	TGTGCCAGTAAATACGACAGACCCTATAATTCACCCCTCCACTTT	CASKYDRPYNSPLHF
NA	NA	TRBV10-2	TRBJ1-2	TGCGCCAGCGGGAGGGGCCCCCTATCTAGGGGCTACACCTTC	CASGRGPLSRGYTF
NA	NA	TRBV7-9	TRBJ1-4	TGTGCCAGCAGCCAAGGCGCGGGAGCTAATGAAAAACTGTTTTTT	CASSQGAGANEKLFF
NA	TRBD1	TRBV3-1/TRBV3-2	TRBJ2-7	TGTGCCAGCAGCCCCGGGACAGGGCCCTACGAGCAGTACTTC	CASSPGTGPYEQYF
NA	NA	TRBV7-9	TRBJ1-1	TGTGCCAGCAGCGAGGGATTGACCCTGAACACTGAAGCTTTCTTT	CASSEGLTLNTEAFF
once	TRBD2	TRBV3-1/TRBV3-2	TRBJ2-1	TGTGCCAGCAGCCCTAGCGGGGGAGACAATGAGCAGTTCTTC	CASSPSGGDNEQFF
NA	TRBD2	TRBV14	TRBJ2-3	TGTGCCAGCAGCCGGGTCGGGGGGTATACGCAGTATTTT	CASSRVGGYTQYF
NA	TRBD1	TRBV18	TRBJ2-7	TGTGCCAGCTCACCAGCGACAGGGTGGCGTGAGCAGTACTTC	CASSPATGWREQYF
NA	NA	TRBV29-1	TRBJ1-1	TGCAGCGACCGACGGGGGACTGAAGCTTTCTTT	CSDRRGTEAFF
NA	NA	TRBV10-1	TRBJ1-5	TGCGCCAGCGGGGAGAGCAATCAGCCCCAGCATTTT	CASGESNQPQHF
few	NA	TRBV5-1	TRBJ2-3	TGCGCCAGCAGCCTGGCACAGGTCACAGATACGCAGTATTTT	CASSLAQVTDTQYF
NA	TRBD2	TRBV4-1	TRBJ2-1	TGCGCCAGCAGCCAAGCCGGGACTAGCTACAATGAGCAGTTCTTC	CASSQAGTSYNEQFF
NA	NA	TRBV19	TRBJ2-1	TGTGCCAGTAGCCCAGAGACAAGGTACAATGAGCAGTTCTTC	CASSPETRYNEQFF
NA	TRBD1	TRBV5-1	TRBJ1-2	TGCGCCAGTCGCCCCGGGACAGGGTTTGGGGGCTATGGCTACACCTTC	CASRPGTGFGGYGYTF
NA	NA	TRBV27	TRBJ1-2	TGTGCCAGCAGTAGCAGCAGGGTGGCCATCTATGGCTACACCTTC	CASSSSRVAIYGYTF
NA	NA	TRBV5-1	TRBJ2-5	TGCGCCAGCAGCTTTGCCAGGGGTGGAGAGACCCAGTACTTC	CASSFARGGETQYF
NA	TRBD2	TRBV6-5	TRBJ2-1	TGTGCCAGCAGTTACTCATGGGGGAGGGCCATCTATGAGCAGTTCTTC	CASSYSWGRAIYEQFF
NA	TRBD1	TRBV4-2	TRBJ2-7	TGTGCCAGCAGCCTAAAGGGACAGGACTACGAGCAGTACTTC	CASSLKGQDYEQYF
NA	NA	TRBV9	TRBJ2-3	TGTGCCAGCAGCGTATACGGGGGGCAGGGCACAGATACGCAGTATTTT	CASSVYGGQGTDTQYF
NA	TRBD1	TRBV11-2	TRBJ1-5	TGTGCCAGCAGCGCGACAGGGGGCAATCAGCCCCAGCATTTT	CASSATGGNQPQHF
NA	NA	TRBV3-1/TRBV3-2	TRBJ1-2	TGTGCCAGCAGCCACCCCTCGGGGGGAGGTGGCTACACCTTC	CASSHPSGGGGYTF
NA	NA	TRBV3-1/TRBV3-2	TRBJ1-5	TGTGCCAGCAGCCAAGAATGGGGAGATCAGCCCCAGCATTTT	CASSQEWGDQPQHF
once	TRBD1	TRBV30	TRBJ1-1	TGTGCCTGGAGTGTTCCCACCGGGACAGTGAACACTGAAGCTTTCTTT	CAWSVPTGTVNTEAFF
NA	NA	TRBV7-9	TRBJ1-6	TGTGCCAGCAGCTTAGTTACAGGGTATCGGAGTTCACCCCTCCACTTT	CASSLVTGYRSSPLHF
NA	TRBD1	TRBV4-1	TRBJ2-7	TGCGCCAGCAGCCAAGATTTACAGGGGGCCTACGAGCAGTACTTC	CASSQDLQGAYEQYF
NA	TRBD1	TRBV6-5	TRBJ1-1	TGTGCCAGCATGATACAGGGGGGTGACACTGAAGCTTTCTTT	CASMIQGGDTEAFF
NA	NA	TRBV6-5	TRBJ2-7	TGTGCCAGCAGTTACTCGACAGGCTACTACGAGCAGTACTTC	CASSYSTGYYEQYF
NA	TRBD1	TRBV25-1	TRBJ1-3	TGTGCCAGCAACAGGGGACCAGGAAACACCATATATTTT	CASNRGPGNTIYF
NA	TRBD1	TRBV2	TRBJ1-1	TGTGCCACCTTGCTTGCACAGGGGTGGAGCACTGAAGCTTTCTTT	CATLLAQGWSTEAFF
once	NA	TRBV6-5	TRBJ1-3	TGTGCCAGCAGGTCGGTCTCTGGAAACACCATATATTTT	CASRSVSGNTIYF
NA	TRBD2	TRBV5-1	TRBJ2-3	TGCGCCAGCAGGGGGGGGTCTAGCACAGATACGCAGTATTTT	CASRGGSSTDTQYF
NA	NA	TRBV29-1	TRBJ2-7	TGCAGCGTTGGGGAACCTGGAGGGGCGGGGGAGCAGTACTTC	CSVGEPGGAGEQYF
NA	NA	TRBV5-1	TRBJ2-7	TGCGCCAGCAGCCCTGGACAGACCTACGAGCAGTACTTC	CASSPGQTYEQYF
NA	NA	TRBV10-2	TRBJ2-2	TGCGCCAGCAGGTCGGACAAGGCGAACACCGGGGAGCTGTTTTTT	CASRSDKANTGELFF
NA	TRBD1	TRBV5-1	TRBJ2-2	TGCGCCAGCAGCTCTGGACAGGGTTCCACGAACACCGGGGAGCTGTTTTTT	CASSSGQGSTNTGELFF
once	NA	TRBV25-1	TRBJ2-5	TGTGCCAGCAGCGGAGGGAGTGCGGTAGAGACCCAGTACTTC	CASSGGSAVETQYF
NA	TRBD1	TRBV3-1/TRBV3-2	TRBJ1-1	TGTGCCAGCAGCCGCTCAGAAGGAGGGGGCGGCACTGAAGCTTTCTTT	CASSRSEGGGGTEAFF